This T cell receptor beta chain was captured by sequencing in a study of blood T cell repertoires in COVID-19. Study details: COVID-19 samples from acute and convalescent phases originated in the United States, Italy and Spain.

Profiled with immunoSEQ multiplex PCR; TCRdb holds only in-frame clones, not every one. Counted here are about 120,000 clones, roughly nine tenths occurring once; the ten biggest clones make up roughly 4.5%. This TCR was recovered from a man aged 40-50 years with acute or convalescent COVID-19. The sample consisted of peripheral blood.

CDR3 in amino acids: CASSFRFSYEQYF. CDR3 DNA sequence: TGTGCCAGCAGCTTTCGGTTCTCCTACGAGCAGTACTTC. This chain links TRBV7-2 with TRBJ2-7; D not resolved. The V gene's germline CDR1 is SGHTA and CDR2 FQGNSA. V lost 3 bases to trimming and J lost 0 bases, with 6 bases between them. This CDR3 is built from 13 residues.